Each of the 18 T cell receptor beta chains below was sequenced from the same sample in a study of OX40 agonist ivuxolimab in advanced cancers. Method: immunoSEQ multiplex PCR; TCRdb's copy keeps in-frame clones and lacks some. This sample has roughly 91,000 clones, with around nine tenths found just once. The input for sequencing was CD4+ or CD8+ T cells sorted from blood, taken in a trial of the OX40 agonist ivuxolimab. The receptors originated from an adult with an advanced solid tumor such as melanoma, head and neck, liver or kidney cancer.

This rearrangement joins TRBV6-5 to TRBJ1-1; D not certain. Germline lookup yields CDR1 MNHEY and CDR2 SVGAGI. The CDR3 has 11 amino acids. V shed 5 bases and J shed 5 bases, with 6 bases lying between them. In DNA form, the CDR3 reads TGTGCCAGCAGTCTATCTACTGAAGCTTTCTTT. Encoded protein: CASSLSTEAFF.

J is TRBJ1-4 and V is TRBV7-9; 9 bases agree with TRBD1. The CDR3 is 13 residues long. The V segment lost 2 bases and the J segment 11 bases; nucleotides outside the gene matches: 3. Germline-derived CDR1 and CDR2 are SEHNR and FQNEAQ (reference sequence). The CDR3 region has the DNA TGTGCCAGCAGCTTAAGACAGGGGGAGAAACTGTTTTTT. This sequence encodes CASSLRQGEKLFF.

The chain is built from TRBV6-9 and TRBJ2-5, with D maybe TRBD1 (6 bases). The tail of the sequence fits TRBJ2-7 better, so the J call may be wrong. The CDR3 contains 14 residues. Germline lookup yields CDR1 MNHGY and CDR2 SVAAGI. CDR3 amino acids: CASSWGQGPYEQYF. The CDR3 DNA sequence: TGTGCCAGCAGTTGGGGCCAGGGGCCCTACGAGCAGTACTTC.

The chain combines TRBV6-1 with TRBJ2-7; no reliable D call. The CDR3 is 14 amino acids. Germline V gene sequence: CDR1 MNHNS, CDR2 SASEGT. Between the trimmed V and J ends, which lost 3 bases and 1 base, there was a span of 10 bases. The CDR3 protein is CASSDPTSSYEQYF. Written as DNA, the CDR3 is TGTGCCAGCAGTGACCCGACATCATCCTACGAGCAGTACTTC.

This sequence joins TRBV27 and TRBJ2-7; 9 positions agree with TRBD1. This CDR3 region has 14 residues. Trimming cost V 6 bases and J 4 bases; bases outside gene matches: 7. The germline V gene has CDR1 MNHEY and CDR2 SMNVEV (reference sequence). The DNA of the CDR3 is TGTGCCAGCAGAGGGTTGGGACAGGGTTACGAGCAGTACTTC. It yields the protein CASRGLGQGYEQYF.

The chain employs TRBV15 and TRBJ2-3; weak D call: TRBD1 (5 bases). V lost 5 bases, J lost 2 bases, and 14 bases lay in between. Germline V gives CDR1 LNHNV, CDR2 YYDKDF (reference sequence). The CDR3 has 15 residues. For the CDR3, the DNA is TGTGCCACCAGCGGGGCCAGGCAGCCCACAGATACGCAGTATTTT. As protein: CATSGARQPTDTQYF.

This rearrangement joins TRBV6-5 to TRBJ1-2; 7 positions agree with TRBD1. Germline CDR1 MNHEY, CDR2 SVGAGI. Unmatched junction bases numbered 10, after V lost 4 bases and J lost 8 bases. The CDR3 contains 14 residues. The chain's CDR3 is CASSSSTPGGGYTF. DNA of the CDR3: TGTGCCAGCAGTTCCTCTACGCCAGGGGGGGGCTACACCTTC.

CDR3 DNA sequence: TGTGCCAGCTCAATGCAGGGGACAGATACGCAGTATTTT. Its translation: CASSMQGTDTQYF. The gene calls are TRBV18 and TRBJ2-3; D might be TRBD1 (6 bases). The length of the CDR3 is 13 residues. Germline V gene lookup returns CDR1 KGHSH and CDR2 LQKENI. The V end lost 5 bases, the J end lost 3 bases, and 9 bases lay between the germline ends.

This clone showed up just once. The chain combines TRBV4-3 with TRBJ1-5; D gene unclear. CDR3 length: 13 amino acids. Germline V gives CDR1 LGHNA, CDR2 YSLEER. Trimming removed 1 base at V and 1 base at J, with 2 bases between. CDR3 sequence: CASSQGSNQPQHF. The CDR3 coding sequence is TGCGCCAGCAGCCAAGGCAGCAATCAGCCCCAGCATTTT.

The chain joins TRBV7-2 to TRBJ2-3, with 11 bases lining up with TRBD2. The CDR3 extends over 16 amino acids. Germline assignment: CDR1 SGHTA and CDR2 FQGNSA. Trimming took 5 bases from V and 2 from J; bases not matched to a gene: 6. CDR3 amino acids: CASSLRLAGTTDTQYF. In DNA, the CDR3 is TGTGCCAGCAGCCTACGACTAGCGGGGACCACAGATACGCAGTATTTT.

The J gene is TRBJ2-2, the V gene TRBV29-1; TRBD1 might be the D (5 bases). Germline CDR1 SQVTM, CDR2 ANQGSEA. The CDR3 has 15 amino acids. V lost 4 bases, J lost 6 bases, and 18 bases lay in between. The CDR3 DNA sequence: TGCAGCGTTGGGCTACAGAGGATAGGGGCCGGGGAGCTGTTTTTT. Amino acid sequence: CSVGLQRIGAGELFF.

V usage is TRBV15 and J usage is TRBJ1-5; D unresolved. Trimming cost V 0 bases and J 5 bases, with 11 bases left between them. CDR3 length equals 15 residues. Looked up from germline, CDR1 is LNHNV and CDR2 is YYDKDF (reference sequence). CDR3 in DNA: TGTGCCACCAGCAGAGACCCCGGGCAATATCAGCCCCAGCATTTT. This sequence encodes CATSRDPGQYQPQHF.

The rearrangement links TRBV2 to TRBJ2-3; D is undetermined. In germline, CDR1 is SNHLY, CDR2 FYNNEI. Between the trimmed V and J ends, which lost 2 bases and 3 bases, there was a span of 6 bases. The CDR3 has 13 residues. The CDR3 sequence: CASSERVTDTQYF. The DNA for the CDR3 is TGTGCCAGCAGTGAAAGGGTTACAGATACGCAGTATTTT. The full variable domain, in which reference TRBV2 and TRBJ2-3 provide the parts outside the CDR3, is EPEVTQTPSHQVTQMGQEVILRCVPISNHLYFYWYRQILGQKVEFLVSFYNNEISEKSEIFDDQFSVERPDGSNFTLKIRSTKLEDSAMYFCASSERVTDTQYFGPGTRLTVL.

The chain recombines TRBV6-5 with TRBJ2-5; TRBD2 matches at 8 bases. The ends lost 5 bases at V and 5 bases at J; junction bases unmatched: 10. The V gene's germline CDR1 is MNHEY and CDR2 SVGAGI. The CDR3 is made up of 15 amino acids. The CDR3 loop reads CASSQAGGARETQYF. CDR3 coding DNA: TGTGCCAGCAGTCAGGCCGGGGGGGCCCGGGAGACCCAGTACTTC.

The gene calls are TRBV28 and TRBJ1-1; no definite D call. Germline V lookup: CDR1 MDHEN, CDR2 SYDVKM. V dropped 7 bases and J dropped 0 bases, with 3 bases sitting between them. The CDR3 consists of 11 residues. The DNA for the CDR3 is TGTGCCAGCACCGTGAACACTGAAGCTTTCTTT. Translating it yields CASTVNTEAFF. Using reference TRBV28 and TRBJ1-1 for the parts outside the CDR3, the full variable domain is DVKVTQSSRYLVKRTGEKVFLECVQDMDHENMFWYRQDPGLGLRLIYFSYDVKMKEKGDIPEGYSVSREKKERFSLILESASTNQTSMYLCASTVNTEAFFGQGTRLTVV.

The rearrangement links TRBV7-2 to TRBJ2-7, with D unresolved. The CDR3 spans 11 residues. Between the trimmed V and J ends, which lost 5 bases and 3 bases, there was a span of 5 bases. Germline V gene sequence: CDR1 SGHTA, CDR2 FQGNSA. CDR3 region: CASSEVYEQYF. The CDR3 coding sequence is TGTGCCAGCAGCGAGGTCTACGAGCAGTACTTC.

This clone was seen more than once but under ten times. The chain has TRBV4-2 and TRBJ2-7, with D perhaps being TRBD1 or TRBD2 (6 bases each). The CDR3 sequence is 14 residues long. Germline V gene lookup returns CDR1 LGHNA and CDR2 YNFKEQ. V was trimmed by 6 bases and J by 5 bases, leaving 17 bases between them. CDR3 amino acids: CASRLTQGGHEQYF. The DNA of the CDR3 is TGTGCCAGCAGGCTTACACAGGGAGGCCACGAGCAGTACTTC.

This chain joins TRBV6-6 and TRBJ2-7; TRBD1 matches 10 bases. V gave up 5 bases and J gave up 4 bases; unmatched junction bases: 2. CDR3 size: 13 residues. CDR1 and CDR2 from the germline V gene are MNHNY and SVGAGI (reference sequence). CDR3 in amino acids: CASSKGQGYEQYF. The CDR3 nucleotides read TGTGCCAGCAGTAAGGGACAGGGGTACGAGCAGTACTTC.